The 16 T cell receptor beta chains below were found in one sample sequenced in a study of patients and donors after allogeneic stem cell transplantation. In TCRdb, the RT-PCR reads were re-called with MiXCR into one record per CDR3 protein. The sample contains approximately 250,000 distinct CDR3 sequences, roughly 14% of which appear only once. The sample taken for sequencing was blood, either unsorted or a sorted T cell fraction (not recorded which). Receptors were obtained from a human donor who was either an allogeneic HSCT recipient or a stem cell or donor lymphocyte infusion donor (not recorded which). It is not recorded whose cells these are; they may come from a transplant donor.

This clonotype was seen only a few times. The chain joins TRBV6-1 to TRBJ1-2; 9 nucleotides agree with TRBD1. J was trimmed by 8 bases and V by 5 bases; bases with no gene match: 6. This CDR3 has 13 residues. Germline loops: CDR1 MNHNS, CDR2 SASEGT. The CDR3 loop is CASSRDRVTGYTF. CDR3 bases: TGTGCCAGCAGTCGGGACAGGGTAACAGGCTACACCTTC.

A few counts support this clonotype. This chain joins TRBV5-6 and TRBJ2-3; no firm D call. Germline CDR1 reads SGHDT; CDR2 reads YYEEEE. The CDR3 has 13 residues. Trimming cost V 2 bases and J 0 bases, with 4 bases left between them. CDR3 bases: TGTGCCAGCAGCTTCGACAGCACAGATACGCAGTATTTT. As protein: CASSFDSTDTQYF.

The table lists this clonotype with many counts. This sequence joins TRBV5-1 and TRBJ2-2; the D call may be TRBD1 or TRBD2 (6 bases each). This CDR3 has 15 residues. Germline V lookup: CDR1 SGHRS, CDR2 YFSETQ. Trimming stripped 0 bases from V and 3 bases from J, with 9 bases between. In DNA form, the CDR3 reads TGCGCCAGCAGCTTGGCGGGGGCCTACACCGGGGAGCTGTTTTTT. The encoded protein is CASSLAGAYTGELFF.

This chain's CDR3 is CSANPTATGTYQETQYF. The CDR3 region has the DNA TGCAGTGCCAACCCCACGGCCACCGGGACCTACCAAGAGACCCAGTACTTC. This chain uses TRBV20-1 with TRBJ2-5; D may correspond to TRBD1 or TRBD2 (5 bases each). CDR3 length equals 17 residues. Trimming left V 6 bases short and J 0 bases short, with 23 bases between. The germline V gene has CDR1 DFQATT and CDR2 SNEGSKA (reference sequence).

This clonotype was observed many times. This chain uses TRBV24-1 with TRBJ1-2, with no clear D. Between the trimmed V and J ends, which lost 4 bases and 11 bases, there was a span of 16 bases. Germline CDR1 reads KGHDR; CDR2 reads SFDVKD. The CDR3 loop spans 13 amino acids. Written as DNA, the CDR3 is TGTGCCACCAGTGAACGAGGTGTAAGTGGTTACACCTTC. As protein: CATSERGVSGYTF.

J is TRBJ2-5 and V is TRBV5-4, with 13 positions matching TRBD2. The CDR3 length is 18 residues. The V and J ends lost 4 bases and 4 bases, in that order; junction bases with no gene match: 13. CDR1 and CDR2 (germline): SGHNT, YYREEE (reference sequence). CDR3 residues: CASSPSPSLAGGGETQYF. CDR3 DNA: TGTGCCAGCAGCCCGAGCCCCTCACTAGCGGGAGGGGGAGAGACCCAGTACTTC.

This clonotype was recorded a few times. The chain is built from TRBV3-1 and TRBJ2-5; tentative D call: TRBD2 (5 bases). The CDR3 is 15 amino acids. V gave up 0 bases and J gave up 5 bases, with 13 bases separating them. The germline V gene has CDR1 LGHDT and CDR2 YNNKEL (reference sequence). CDR3 loop: CASSQDIPSTETQYF. Written as DNA, the CDR3 is TGTGCCAGCAGCCAAGATATTCCTAGCACGGAGACCCAGTACTTC.

This clonotype came up many times. The gene calls are TRBV5-1 and TRBJ2-4; 11 nucleotides line up with TRBD2. J was trimmed by 1 base and V by 0 bases; bases with no gene match: 9. The CDR3 length is 19 residues. CDR1 SGHRS and CDR2 YFSETQ come from the germline V gene. The CDR3 DNA reads TGCGCCAGCAGCTTGGTTCCTCCGACTAGCGGGGTCGCCAAAAACATTCAGTACTTC. It translates to CASSLVPPTSGVAKNIQYF.

The rearrangement links TRBV5-1 to TRBJ1-1, with 9 bases identical to TRBD1. CDR3 length: 15 amino acids. V was pared by 3 bases and J by 4 bases, with 7 bases of the junction left unmatched. The germline V gene has CDR1 SGHRS and CDR2 YFSETQ. The DNA of the CDR3 is TGCGCCAGCAGCTCCGCCAGGGACAGGGCCACTGAAGCTTTCTTT. This encodes CASSSARDRATEAFF.

The chain couples TRBV5-1 to TRBJ1-4; 7 nucleotides line up with TRBD1. The CDR3 runs to 15 residues. The germline gives CDR1 SGHRS, CDR2 YFSETQ. J was trimmed by 5 bases and V by 4 bases; bases with no gene match: 8. The CDR3 loop is CASSPRQGGNEKLFF. The CDR3 region has the DNA TGCGCCAGCAGCCCAAGACAGGGCGGGAATGAAAAACTGTTTTTT.

The chain couples TRBV3-1 to TRBJ2-1; TRBD2 matches at 7 bases. The CDR3 runs 14 residues. The germline gives CDR1 LGHDT, CDR2 YNNKEL (reference sequence). V was clipped by 4 bases and J by 7 bases; unmatched bases: 7. The CDR3 DNA reads as TGTGCCAGCAGCCCTAGCGGACCCGGGAATGAGCAGTTCTTC. Translation gives CASSPSGPGNEQFF.

The chain links TRBV12-5 to TRBJ1-4; 7 bases match TRBD1. The CDR3 length is 18 residues. V was pared by 0 bases and J by 4 bases, with 11 bases of the junction left unmatched. Germline values: CDR1 LGHNT, CDR2 FRNRAP. In DNA form, the CDR3 reads TGTGCTAGTGGTTTGGTACGGGCGCCAGGGGGGAATAATGAAAAACTGTTTTTT. Translated, it gives CASGLVRAPGGNNEKLFF.

This chain links TRBV12-3 or TRBV12-4 with TRBJ2-7, with D uncertain. Trimming shortened V by 6 bases and J by 5 bases, and 14 bases separated the two germline ends. There are 13 residues in the CDR3. DNA for the CDR3: TGTGCCAGCAGCCGAGTGGGGAACCACGAGCAGTACTTC. Its protein product is CASSRVGNHEQYF.

This clonotype has a count of ten or more. Here the CDR3 DNA reads TGTGCCAGCAGCCCTAACCGGGACAGGGGCGAAAAACTGTTTTTT. Translating it yields CASSPNRDRGEKLFF. This chain connects TRBV7-2 to TRBJ1-4; 10 bases map to TRBD1. Germline V lookup: CDR1 SGHTA, CDR2 FQGNSA. The V and J ends lost 5 bases and 8 bases, in that order; junction bases with no gene match: 8. There are 15 residues in the CDR3.

The chain uses TRBV30 and TRBJ1-6, with TRBD1 as a possible D gene (6 bases). The V end was cut by 0 bases, the J end by 9 bases, with 12 bases between. Germline V CDR1 and CDR2: GTSNPN, SVGIG (reference sequence). The CDR3 length is 14 residues. The CDR3 is CAWSVWQGSSPLHF. The CDR3 bases are TGTGCCTGGAGTGTCTGGCAGGGGAGTTCACCCCTCCACTTT.

Ten or more counts support this clonotype. The chain employs TRBV7-3 and TRBJ2-3, with D maybe TRBD2 (5 bases). The germline gives CDR1 SGHTA, CDR2 FQGTGA. This CDR3 is built from 15 residues. V gave up 4 bases and J gave up 4 bases, with 15 bases separating them. The CDR3 sequence is CASSSLGIAADTQYF. CDR3 nucleotides: TGTGCCAGCAGCTCCCTCGGGATAGCTGCAGATACGCAGTATTTT.